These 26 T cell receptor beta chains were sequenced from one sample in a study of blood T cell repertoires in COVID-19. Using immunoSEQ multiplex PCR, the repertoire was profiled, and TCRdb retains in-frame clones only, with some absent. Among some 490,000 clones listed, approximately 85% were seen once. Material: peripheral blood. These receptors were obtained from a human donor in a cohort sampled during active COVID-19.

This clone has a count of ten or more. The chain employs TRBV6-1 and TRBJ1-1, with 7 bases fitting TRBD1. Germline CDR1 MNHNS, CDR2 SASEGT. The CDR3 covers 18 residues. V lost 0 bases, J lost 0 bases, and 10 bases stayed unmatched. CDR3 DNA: TGTGCCAGCAGTGAAGCGACGCCGACAGGGACTTTGAACACTGAAGCTTTCTTT. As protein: CASSEATPTGTLNTEAFF.

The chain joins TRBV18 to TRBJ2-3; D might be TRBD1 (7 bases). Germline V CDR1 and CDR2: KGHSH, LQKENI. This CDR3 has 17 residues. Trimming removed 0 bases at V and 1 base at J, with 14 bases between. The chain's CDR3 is CASSPPGGDRRTDTQYF. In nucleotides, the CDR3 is TGTGCCAGCTCACCACCAGGCGGGGACAGACGCACAGATACGCAGTATTTT.

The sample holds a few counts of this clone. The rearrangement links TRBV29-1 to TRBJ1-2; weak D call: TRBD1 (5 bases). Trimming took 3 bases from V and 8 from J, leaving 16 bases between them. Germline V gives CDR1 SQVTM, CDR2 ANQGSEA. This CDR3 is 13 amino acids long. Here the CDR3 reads CSVESGQAGGYTF. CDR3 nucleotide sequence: TGCAGCGTTGAGTCAGGGCAGGCGGGAGGCTACACCTTC.

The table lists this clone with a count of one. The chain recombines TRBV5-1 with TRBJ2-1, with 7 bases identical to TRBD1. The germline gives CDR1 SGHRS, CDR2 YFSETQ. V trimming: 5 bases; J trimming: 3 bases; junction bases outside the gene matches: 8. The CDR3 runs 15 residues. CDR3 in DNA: TGCGCCAGCAGTAGAGAGGGGGCGGTCTACAATGAGCAGTTCTTC. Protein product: CASSREGAVYNEQFF.

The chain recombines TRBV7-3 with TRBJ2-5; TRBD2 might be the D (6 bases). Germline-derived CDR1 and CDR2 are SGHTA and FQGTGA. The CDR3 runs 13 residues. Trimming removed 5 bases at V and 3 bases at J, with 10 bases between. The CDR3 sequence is CASSLGEEETQYF. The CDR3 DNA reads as TGTGCCAGCAGCCTCGGGGAGGAAGAGACCCAGTACTTC.

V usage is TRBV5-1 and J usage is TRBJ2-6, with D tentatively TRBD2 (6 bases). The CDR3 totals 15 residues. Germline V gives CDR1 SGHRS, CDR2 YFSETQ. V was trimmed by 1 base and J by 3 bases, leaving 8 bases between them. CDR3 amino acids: CASSLWGGGANVLTF. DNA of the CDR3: TGCGCCAGCAGCTTGTGGGGAGGTGGGGCCAACGTCCTGACTTTC. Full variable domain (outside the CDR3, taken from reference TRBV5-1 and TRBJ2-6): KAGVTQTPRYLIKTRGQQVTLSCSPISGHRSVSWYQQTPGQGLQFLFEYFSETQRNKGNFPGRFSGRQFSNSRSEMNVSTLELGDSALYLCASSLWGGGANVLTFGAGSRLTVL.

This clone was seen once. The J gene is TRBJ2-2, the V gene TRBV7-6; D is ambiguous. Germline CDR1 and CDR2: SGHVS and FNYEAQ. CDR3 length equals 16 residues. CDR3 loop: CAEVGEAPWNTGELFF. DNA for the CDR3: TGTGCTGAGGTGGGTGAAGCTCCCTGGAACACCGGGGAGCTGTTTTTT.

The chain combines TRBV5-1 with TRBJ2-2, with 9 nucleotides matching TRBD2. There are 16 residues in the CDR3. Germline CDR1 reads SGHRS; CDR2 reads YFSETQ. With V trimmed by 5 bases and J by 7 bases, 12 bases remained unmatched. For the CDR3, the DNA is TGCGCCAGCAGGGAACTCGGGACAGCGGGAGGCGGGGAGCTGTTTTTT. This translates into CASRELGTAGGGELFF.

The CDR3 DNA reads as TGTGCCAGCAGTGACAGGGGCAGTGAACAGCCCCAGCATTTT. Translation gives CASSDRGSEQPQHF. The chain recombines TRBV6-1 with TRBJ1-5; possible D gene TRBD1, 6 bases. Germline lookup yields CDR1 MNHNS and CDR2 SASEGT. The CDR3 consists of 14 residues. V was cut by 3 bases and J by 7 bases, with 13 bases left in between.

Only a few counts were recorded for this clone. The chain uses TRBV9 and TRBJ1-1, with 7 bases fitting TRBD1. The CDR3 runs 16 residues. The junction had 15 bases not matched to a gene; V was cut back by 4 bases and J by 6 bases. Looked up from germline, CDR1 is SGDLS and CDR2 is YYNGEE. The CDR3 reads CASSPGQAQLTPEAFF. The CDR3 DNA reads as TGTGCCAGCAGCCCCGGACAGGCCCAATTAACCCCTGAAGCTTTCTTT.

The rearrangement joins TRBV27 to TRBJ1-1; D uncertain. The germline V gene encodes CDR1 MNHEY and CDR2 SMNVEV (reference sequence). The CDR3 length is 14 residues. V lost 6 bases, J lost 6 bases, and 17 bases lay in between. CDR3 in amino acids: CASSKIWPGAEAFF. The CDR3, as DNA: TGTGCCAGCAGCAAAATTTGGCCAGGCGCTGAAGCTTTCTTT.

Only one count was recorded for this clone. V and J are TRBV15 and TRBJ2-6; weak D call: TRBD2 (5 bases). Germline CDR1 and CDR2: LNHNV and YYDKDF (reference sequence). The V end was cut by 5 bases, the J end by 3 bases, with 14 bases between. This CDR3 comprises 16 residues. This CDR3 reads CATSLDGVHGANVLTF. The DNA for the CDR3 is TGTGCCACCAGCCTCGACGGGGTACATGGGGCCAACGTCCTGACTTTC.

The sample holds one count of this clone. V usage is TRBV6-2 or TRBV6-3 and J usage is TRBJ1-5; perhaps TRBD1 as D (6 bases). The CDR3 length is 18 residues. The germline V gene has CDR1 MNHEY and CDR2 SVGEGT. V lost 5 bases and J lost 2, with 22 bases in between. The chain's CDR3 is CASSSRREGGFGNQPQHF. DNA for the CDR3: TGTGCCAGCAGTAGTCGACGGGAGGGGGGATTCGGCAATCAGCCCCAGCATTTT.

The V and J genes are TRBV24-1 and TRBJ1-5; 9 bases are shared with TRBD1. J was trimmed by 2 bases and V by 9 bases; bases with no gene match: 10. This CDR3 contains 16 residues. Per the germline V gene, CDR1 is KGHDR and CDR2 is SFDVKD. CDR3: CATSPSDRGGNQPQHF. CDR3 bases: TGTGCCACCTCCCCGTCGGACAGGGGAGGCAATCAGCCCCAGCATTTT.

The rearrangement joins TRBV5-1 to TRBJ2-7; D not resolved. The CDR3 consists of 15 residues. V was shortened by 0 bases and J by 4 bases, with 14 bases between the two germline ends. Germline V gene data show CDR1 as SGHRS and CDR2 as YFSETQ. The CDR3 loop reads CASSLDQSAPYEQYF. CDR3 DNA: TGCGCCAGCAGCTTGGATCAGTCTGCCCCATACGAGCAGTACTTC.

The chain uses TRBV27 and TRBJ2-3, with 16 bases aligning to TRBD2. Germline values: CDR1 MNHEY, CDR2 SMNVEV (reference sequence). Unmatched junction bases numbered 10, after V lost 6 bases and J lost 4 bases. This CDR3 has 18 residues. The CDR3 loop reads CASSFSGTSGRGPDTQYF. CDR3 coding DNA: TGTGCCAGCAGCTTCTCCGGGACTAGCGGGAGGGGACCAGATACGCAGTATTTT.

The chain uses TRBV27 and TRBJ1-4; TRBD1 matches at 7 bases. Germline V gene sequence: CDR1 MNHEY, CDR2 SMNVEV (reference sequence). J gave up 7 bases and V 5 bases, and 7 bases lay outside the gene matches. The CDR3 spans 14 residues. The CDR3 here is CASSQRQGPEKLFF. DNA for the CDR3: TGTGCCAGCAGTCAAAGACAGGGTCCTGAAAAACTGTTTTTT.

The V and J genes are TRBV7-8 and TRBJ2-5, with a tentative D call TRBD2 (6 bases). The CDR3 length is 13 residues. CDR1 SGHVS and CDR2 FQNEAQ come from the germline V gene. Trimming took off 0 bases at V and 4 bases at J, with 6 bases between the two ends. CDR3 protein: CASSLAGGETQYF. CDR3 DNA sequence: TGTGCCAGCAGCTTAGCGGGGGGAGAGACCCAGTACTTC.

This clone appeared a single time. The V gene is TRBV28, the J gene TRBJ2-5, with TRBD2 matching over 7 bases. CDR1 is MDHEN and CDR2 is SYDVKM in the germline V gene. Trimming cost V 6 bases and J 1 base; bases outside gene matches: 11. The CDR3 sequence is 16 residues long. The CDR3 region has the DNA TGTGCCAGCAGCCCCTATAGGGGAGGGAGCCAAGAGACCCAGTACTTC. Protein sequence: CASSPYRGGSQETQYF.

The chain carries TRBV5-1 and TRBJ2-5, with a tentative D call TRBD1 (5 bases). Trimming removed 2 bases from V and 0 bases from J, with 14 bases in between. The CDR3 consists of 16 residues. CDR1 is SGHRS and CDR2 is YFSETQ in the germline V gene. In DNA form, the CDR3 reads TGCGCCAGCAGCTTTGGTTCTGGGGCCCACCAAGAGACCCAGTACTTC. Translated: CASSFGSGAHQETQYF. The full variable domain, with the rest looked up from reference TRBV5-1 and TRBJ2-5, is KAGVTQTPRYLIKTRGQQVTLSCSPISGHRSVSWYQQTPGQGLQFLFEYFSETQRNKGNFPGRFSGRQFSNSRSEMNVSTLELGDSALYLCASSFGSGAHQETQYFGPGTRLLVL.

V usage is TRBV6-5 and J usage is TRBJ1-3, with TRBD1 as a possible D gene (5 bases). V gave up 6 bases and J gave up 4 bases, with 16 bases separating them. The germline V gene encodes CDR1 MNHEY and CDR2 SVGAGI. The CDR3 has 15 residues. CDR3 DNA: TGTGCCAGCAGGAAGGGACTTTTTTCCGGAAACACCATATATTTT. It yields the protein CASRKGLFSGNTIYF.

The DNA of the CDR3 is TGTGCCAGCAGCTTAGGTCACTCTGGGGCCAACGTCCTGACTTTC. Translated: CASSLGHSGANVLTF. This sequence joins TRBV13 and TRBJ2-6; D remains unclear. This CDR3 spans 15 amino acids. Trimming pared 0 bases from V and 0 bases from J, leaving 3 bases between. Looked up from germline, CDR1 is PRHDT and CDR2 is FYEKMQ (reference sequence).

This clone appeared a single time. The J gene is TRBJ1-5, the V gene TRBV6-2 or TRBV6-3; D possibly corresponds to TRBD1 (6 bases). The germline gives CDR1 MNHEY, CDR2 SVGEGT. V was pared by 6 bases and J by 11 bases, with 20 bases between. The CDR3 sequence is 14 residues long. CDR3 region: CASSSGTTVSSQHF. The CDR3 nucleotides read TGTGCCAGCAGCTCAGGGACAACGGTTTCGTCCCAGCATTTT.

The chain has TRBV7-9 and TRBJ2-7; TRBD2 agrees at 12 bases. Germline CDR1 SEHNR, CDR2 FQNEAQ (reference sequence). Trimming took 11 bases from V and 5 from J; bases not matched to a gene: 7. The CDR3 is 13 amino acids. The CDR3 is CAGRLAGAHEQYF. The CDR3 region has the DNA TGTGCCGGACGACTAGCGGGAGCCCACGAGCAGTACTTC. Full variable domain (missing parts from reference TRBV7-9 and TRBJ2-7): DTGVSQNPRHKITKRGQNVTFRCDPISEHNRLYWYRQTLGQGPEFLTYFQNEAQLEKSRLLSDRFSAERPKGSFSTLEIQRTEQGDSAMYLCAGRLAGAHEQYFGPGTRLTVT.

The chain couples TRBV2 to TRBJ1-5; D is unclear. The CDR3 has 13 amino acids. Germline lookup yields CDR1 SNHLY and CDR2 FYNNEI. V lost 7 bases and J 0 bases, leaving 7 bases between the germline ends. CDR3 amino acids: CASTGLSNQPQHF. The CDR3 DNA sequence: TGTGCCAGCACCGGACTTAGCAATCAGCCCCAGCATTTT.

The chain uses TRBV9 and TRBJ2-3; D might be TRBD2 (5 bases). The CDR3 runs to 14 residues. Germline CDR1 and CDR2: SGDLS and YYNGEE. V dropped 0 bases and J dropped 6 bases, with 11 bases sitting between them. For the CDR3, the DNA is TGTGCCAGCAGCGTAGGAAGGGAGTGGGATACGCAGTATTTT. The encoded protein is CASSVGREWDTQYF.